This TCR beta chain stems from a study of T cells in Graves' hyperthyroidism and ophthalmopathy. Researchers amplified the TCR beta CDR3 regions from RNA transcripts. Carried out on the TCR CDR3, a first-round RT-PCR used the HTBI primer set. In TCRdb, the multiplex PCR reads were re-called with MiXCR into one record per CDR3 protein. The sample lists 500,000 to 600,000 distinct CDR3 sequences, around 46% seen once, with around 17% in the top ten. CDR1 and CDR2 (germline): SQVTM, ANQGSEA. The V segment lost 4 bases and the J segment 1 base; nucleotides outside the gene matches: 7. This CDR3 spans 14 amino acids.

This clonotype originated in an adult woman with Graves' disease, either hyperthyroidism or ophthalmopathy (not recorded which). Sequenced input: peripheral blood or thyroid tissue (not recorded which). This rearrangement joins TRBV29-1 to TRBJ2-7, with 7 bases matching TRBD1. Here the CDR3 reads CSVVPLTGSYEQYF. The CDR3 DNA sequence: TGCAGCGTTGTCCCCCTGACAGGGTCCTACGAGCAGTACTTC.